These 21 T cell receptor beta chains originate from one sample sequenced in a study of blood T cell repertoires in COVID-19. Data came from immunoSEQ multiplex PCR; TCRdb stores just in-frame clones and leaves some out. The sample includes 200,000 to 250,000 clones, more than 75% seen only once; the top ten take over 2%. Sequenced input: PBMCs or T cells enriched from blood (not recorded which). The receptors derive from a woman in her forties or fifties who had recovered from COVID-19.

CDR3 protein: CASSQDFGQGESPLHF. For the CDR3, the DNA is TGCGCCAGCAGCCAAGATTTTGGACAGGGGGAATCACCCCTCCACTTT. V is TRBV4-3 and J is TRBJ1-6; 10 bases line up with TRBD1. The CDR3 contains 16 residues. Trimming at V came to 0 bases and at J to 10 bases, leaving 6 bases not matched to a gene. Germline V gene sequence: CDR1 LGHNA, CDR2 YSLEER.

To note about this clone: The sample carries other DNA sequences with the same CDR3. V gene TRBV18 combines with J gene TRBJ1-1; no firm D call. The CDR3 has 12 residues. Germline V CDR1 and CDR2: KGHSH, LQKENI. Deletions cut 3 bases from V and 1 base from J, with 3 bases between. The CDR3 sequence is CASSPRNTEAFF. The DNA of the CDR3 is TGTGCCAGCTCACCGAGGAACACTGAAGCTTTCTTT.

The chain has TRBV27 and TRBJ1-6; 8 nucleotides align to TRBD1. Trimming at V came to 5 bases and at J to 3 bases, leaving 9 bases not matched to a gene. CDR1 and CDR2 (germline): MNHEY, SMNVEV (reference sequence). The CDR3 runs to 17 residues. CDR3 bases: TGTGCCAGCAGTGGGCGGACAGGGAATATCTATAATTCACCCCTCCACTTT. Translation: CASSGRTGNIYNSPLHF.

The rearrangement links TRBV12-3 or TRBV12-4 to TRBJ2-1, with 9 nucleotides matching TRBD2. CDR3 size: 13 residues. Germline trimming cut 8 bases from V and 5 bases from J; bases unmatched to any gene: 4. CDR3 protein: CASLASGDNEQFF. The CDR3 DNA sequence: TGTGCCAGCTTGGCTAGCGGGGACAATGAGCAGTTCTTC.

The chain recombines TRBV5-8 with TRBJ1-2; 7 bases line up with TRBD1. In germline, CDR1 is SGHTS, CDR2 YDEGEE. V was clipped by 6 bases and J by 4 bases; unmatched bases: 9. The CDR3 loop spans 14 amino acids. The CDR3 DNA sequence: TGTGCCAGCATGCTTACGGGACAGACCTATGGCTACACCTTC. It yields the protein CASMLTGQTYGYTF. The full variable domain, its missing parts supplied by reference TRBV5-8 and TRBJ1-2, is EAGVTQSPTHLIKTRGQQATLRCSPISGHTSVYWYQQALGLGLQFLLWYDEGEERNRGNFPPRFSGRQFPNYSSELNVNALELEDSALYLCASMLTGQTYGYTFGSGTRLTVV.

This CDR3 reads CATRNRQGGEKLFF. The CDR3 coding sequence is TGTGCCACCAGAAACCGACAGGGCGGGGAAAAACTGTTTTTT. The V call is TRBV15, the J call TRBJ1-4; 7 bases are shared with TRBD1. This CDR3 contains 14 residues. Trimming at V came to 6 bases and at J to 8 bases, leaving 9 bases not matched to a gene. Germline V lookup: CDR1 LNHNV, CDR2 YYDKDF (reference sequence).

The chain has TRBV27 and TRBJ2-7; 9 bases map to TRBD1. The germline CDR1 and CDR2 sequences are MNHEY and SMNVEV (reference sequence). With V trimmed by 6 bases and J by 5 bases, 5 bases remained unmatched. The CDR3 extends over 13 amino acids. CDR3 bases: TGTGCCAGCAGGTGGGACAGGGCACACGAGCAGTACTTC. It encodes CASRWDRAHEQYF.

This rearrangement joins TRBV10-3 to TRBJ1-1; perhaps TRBD1 as D (5 bases). CDR1 and CDR2 from the germline V gene are ENHRY and SYGVKD. CDR3 size: 13 residues. V was cut by 6 bases and J by 5 bases, with 13 bases left in between. CDR3 sequence: CAIRTGYETEAFF. The CDR3 nucleotides are TGTGCCATCAGAACAGGATACGAGACTGAAGCTTTCTTT.

This clone was seen ten or more times. The chain carries TRBV19 and TRBJ1-5; D might be TRBD1 (5 bases). Germline V gene lookup returns CDR1 LNHDA and CDR2 SQIVND (reference sequence). The germline V and J ends were trimmed by 7 bases and 4 bases, with 11 bases remaining between them. The CDR3 covers 13 residues. Here the CDR3 DNA reads TGTGCCAGTAATAAAGACAGAAATCAGCCCCAGCATTTT. Encoded protein: CASNKDRNQPQHF.

A single count supports this clone. The CDR3 loop reads CASSESAGGSDTQYF. CDR3 in DNA: TGTGCCAGCAGTGAATCAGCGGGAGGGTCGGATACGCAGTATTTT. J is TRBJ2-3 and V is TRBV6-4, with 10 positions matching TRBD2. In germline, CDR1 is MRHNA, CDR2 SNTAGT. J gave up 6 bases and V 3 bases, and 6 bases lay outside the gene matches. This CDR3 comprises 15 residues.

The chain joins TRBV19 to TRBJ2-2; D gene uncertain. CDR3 length: 13 residues. Trimming took off 3 bases at V and 5 bases at J, with 7 bases between the two ends. The germline V gene has CDR1 LNHDA and CDR2 SQIVND (reference sequence). CDR3 loop: CASSIPHTGELFF. CDR3 in DNA: TGTGCCAGTAGTATCCCCCATACCGGGGAGCTGTTTTTT. Supplemented by reference TRBV19 and TRBJ2-2, the full variable domain reads DGGITQSPKYLFRKEGQNVTLSCEQNLNHDAMYWYRQDPGQGLRLIYYSQIVNDFQKGDIAEGYSVSREKKESFPLTVTSAQKNPTAFYLCASSIPHTGELFFGEGSRLTVL.

The rearrangement joins TRBV4-2 to TRBJ2-2, with D possibly TRBD1 on 5 matching bases. The CDR3 has 16 amino acids. Trimming stripped 3 bases from V and 4 bases from J, with 15 bases between. CDR1 is LGHNA, CDR2 YNFKEQ, per germline. The CDR3 bases are TGTGCCAGCAGCCAGGCCACAGGAACGGGCACCGGGGAGCTGTTTTTT. This encodes CASSQATGTGTGELFF.

The rearrangement joins TRBV30 to TRBJ1-1; 8 bases are shared with TRBD1. Germline lookup yields CDR1 GTSNPN and CDR2 SVGIG (reference sequence). This CDR3 has 16 residues. Germline trimming cut 6 bases from V and 0 bases from J; bases unmatched to any gene: 12. As DNA, the CDR3 is TGTGCCTGTACCGGGACAGGAGTTAAGATGAACACTGAAGCTTTCTTT. Translating gives CACTGTGVKMNTEAFF.

To note about this clone: The junction departs from the called germline gene at one end, perhaps through a read error. This rearrangement joins TRBV4-1 to TRBJ1-2; D perhaps matches TRBD1 (5 bases). This CDR3 contains 16 residues. Germline V gene lookup returns CDR1 MGHRA and CDR2 YSYEKL. The CDR3: CASSQYLQASNYGYAF. The DNA of the CDR3 is TGCGCCAGCAGCCAATATCTACAGGCGTCTAACTATGGCTACGCCTTC.

The rearrangement uses TRBV11-3 and TRBJ2-3; 10 bases match TRBD2. This CDR3 spans 19 amino acids. Per the germline V gene, CDR1 is SGHNT and CDR2 is YENEEA. V trimming: 2 bases; J trimming: 1 base; junction bases outside the gene matches: 12. This chain's CDR3 is CASSLSHLAGEPGTDTQYF. The CDR3 DNA reads as TGTGCCAGCAGCTTATCCCACCTAGCGGGAGAGCCTGGCACAGATACGCAGTATTTT. Drawing the rest from reference TRBV11-3 and TRBJ2-3, the complete variable domain is EAGVVQSPRYKIIEKKQPVAFWCNPISGHNTLYWYLQNLGQGPELLIRYENEEAVDDSQLPKDRFSAERLKGVDSTLKIQPAELGDSAVYLCASSLSHLAGEPGTDTQYFGPGTRLTVL.

By sample fraction, this clone is medium-sized. The gene calls are TRBV7-9 and TRBJ1-2; weak D call: TRBD1 (6 bases). Germline CDR1 reads SEHNR; CDR2 reads FQNEAQ (reference sequence). The V end was cut by 5 bases, the J end by 4 bases, with 23 bases between. CDR3 length: 17 residues. The CDR3 is CASSDSRDIMSLYGYTF. DNA of the CDR3: TGTGCCAGCAGCGACAGTCGGGACATCATGAGCCTCTATGGCTACACCTTC.

The chain joins TRBV10-3 to TRBJ2-6; 12 bases align to TRBD2. Germline CDR1 is ENHRY and CDR2 is SYGVKD. This CDR3 region has 20 residues. The V segment lost 4 bases and the J segment 2 bases; nucleotides outside the gene matches: 12. CDR3 DNA sequence: TGTGCCATCAGTGTATATGATGGGCTAGCGGGGGGGCCTGGGGCCAACGTCCTGACTTTC. This codes for CAISVYDGLAGGPGANVLTF.

The chain combines TRBV27 with TRBJ2-7; TRBD1 agrees at 7 bases. The ends lost 5 bases at V and 1 base at J; junction bases unmatched: 5. CDR3 size: 14 residues. CDR1 and CDR2 (germline): MNHEY, SMNVEV (reference sequence). CDR3 DNA: TGTGCCAGCAGTCCTGGGACAGCATCCTACGAGCAGTACTTC. It yields the protein CASSPGTASYEQYF.

This sequence joins TRBV4-2 and TRBJ2-1; 9 positions match TRBD2. The CDR3 sequence is 15 residues long. V was pared by 4 bases and J by 8 bases, with 9 bases of the junction left unmatched. Germline CDR1 LGHNA, CDR2 YNFKEQ. The CDR3 DNA sequence: TGTGCCAGCAGCCCGGGCGGGAGGGGTTTCGATGAGCAGTTCTTC. The encoded protein is CASSPGGRGFDEQFF.

The chain couples TRBV19 to TRBJ2-1; 8 bases align to TRBD2. Germline CDR1 LNHDA, CDR2 SQIVND (reference sequence). CDR3 length: 14 residues. Trimming took 3 bases from V and 7 from J; bases not matched to a gene: 5. The CDR3 bases are TGTGCCAGTAGTATCCCCGGGACTAGGAATGAGCAGTTCTTC. This sequence encodes CASSIPGTRNEQFF.

V gene TRBV30 combines with J gene TRBJ1-1, with D hard to call. The CDR3 is 15 amino acids. Germline V gene lookup returns CDR1 GTSNPN and CDR2 SVGIG (reference sequence). V was trimmed by 7 bases and J by 3 bases, leaving 21 bases between them. The CDR3 here is CASGRLTGFDTEAFF. DNA of the CDR3: TGTGCCTCCGGAAGGCTCACCGGGTTTGACACTGAAGCTTTCTTT.